The 8 T cell receptor beta chains presented below share a single source sample, sequenced in a study of technical replicates of blood from four donors. TCRdb's table, derived via immunoSEQ multiplex PCR, lists solely in-frame clones and lacks some. The sample lists tens of thousands of clones; nearly 98% were seen once. The sample was T cells isolated from PBMCs. The origin of the receptors is a human donor in good health.

The CDR3 loop is CASSTGSYEQYF. The CDR3 DNA reads TGTGCCAGCAGCACGGGTTCCTACGAGCAGTACTTC. The rearrangement joins TRBV6-1 to TRBJ2-7; D is undetermined. Germline-derived CDR1 and CDR2 are MNHNS and SASEGT. The CDR3 sequence is 12 residues long. Trimming cost V 6 bases and J 1 base, with 7 bases left between them.

The chain couples TRBV29-1 to TRBJ2-7; 12 nucleotides align to TRBD2. From germline, CDR1 is SQVTM and CDR2 ANQGSEA. The CDR3 loop spans 14 amino acids. After removal of 8 bases from V and 6 bases from J, the junction contained 11 bases not matched to a gene. The CDR3 coding sequence is TGCAGCATCATCGGACTAGCGGGAAAGGTCGAGCAGTACTTC. It specifies CSIIGLAGKVEQYF.

In this sample, this clone turned up once. The rearrangement joins TRBV28 to TRBJ2-7; D is unresolved. V lost 7 bases and J 0 bases, leaving 7 bases between the germline ends. CDR1 and CDR2 from the germline V gene are MDHEN and SYDVKM. CDR3 length: 12 residues. The chain's CDR3 is CASNEHSYEQYF. CDR3 nucleotides: TGTGCCAGCAACGAGCACTCCTACGAGCAGTACTTC. Full variable domain (outside the CDR3, taken from reference TRBV28 and TRBJ2-7): DVKVTQSSRYLVKRTGEKVFLECVQDMDHENMFWYRQDPGLGLRLIYFSYDVKMKEKGDIPEGYSVSREKKERFSLILESASTNQTSMYLCASNEHSYEQYFGPGTRLTVT.

The genes are TRBV28 and TRBJ2-7; D gene ambiguous. This CDR3 region has 12 residues. Germline V gene data show CDR1 as MDHEN and CDR2 as SYDVKM. The V end was cut by 5 bases, the J end by 4 bases, with 9 bases between. As DNA, the CDR3 is TGTGCCAGCAGTCTAGGAGTTTACGAGCAGTACTTC. It codes for CASSLGVYEQYF.

The V and J genes are TRBV7-6 and TRBJ2-3, with a possible D match to TRBD2 (6 bases). Trimming left V 5 bases short and J 6 bases short, with 12 bases between. The germline V gene has CDR1 SGHVS and CDR2 FNYEAQ. The CDR3 is made up of 13 amino acids. This CDR3 is CASSPRREDTQYF. DNA for the CDR3: TGTGCCAGCAGCCCTCGACGGGAGGATACGCAGTATTTT.

This chain links TRBV7-9 with TRBJ1-1; possible D gene TRBD1, 5 bases. The CDR3 covers 12 residues. V dropped 7 bases and J dropped 6 bases, with 12 bases sitting between them. Germline V gives CDR1 SEHNR, CDR2 FQNEAQ (reference sequence). CDR3 nucleotide sequence: TGTGCCAGCAAGTTAGACAGTCCTGAAGCTTTCTTT. This encodes CASKLDSPEAFF.

This sequence joins TRBV9 and TRBJ2-7, with D maybe TRBD2 (7 bases). The V end lost 3 bases, the J end lost 3 bases, and 13 bases lay between the germline ends. Germline CDR1 SGDLS, CDR2 YYNGEE. The CDR3 has 14 residues. The CDR3 DNA sequence: TGTGCCAGCAGCGGAGGGGGGGGGTTCTACGAGCAGTACTTC. It specifies CASSGGGGFYEQYF.

This CDR3 reads CASSLAGGEIAYNEQFF. CDR3 DNA: TGTGCCAGCAGCTTGGCAGGGGGCGAGATAGCCTACAATGAGCAGTTCTTC. The chain recombines TRBV5-4 with TRBJ2-1, with 8 bases matching TRBD1. Germline values: CDR1 SGHNT, CDR2 YYREEE (reference sequence). V was clipped by 0 bases and J by 2 bases; unmatched bases: 7. CDR3 length: 17 amino acids.